The source of this T cell receptor (beta chain) is a study of T-cell reconstitution after alpha-beta-depleted transplantation in children. Ten or more counts support this clonotype. Unique molecular identifiers featured in how the TCRbeta library was prepared. TCRdb re-analysed the PCR reads in MiXCR, keeping a single row per CDR3 protein. In the table there are over 85,000 distinct CDR3 sequences, approximately 10% of which are singletons. The sequence came from a human donor who donated a stem cell graft to a child with acute lymphoblastic leukemia. The sequences come from PBMCs from the stem cell graft donor, collected from the stem cell graft.

The CDR3 nucleotides are TGCGCCAGCAGCTTGGAGACAGGATATGGCGGGGGGGCTAATGAGCAGTTCTTC. Its protein is CASSLETGYGGGANEQFF. The J gene is TRBJ2-1, the V gene TRBV5-1; TRBD2 matches 9 bases. After removal of 0 bases from V and 7 bases from J, the junction contained 14 bases not matched to a gene. CDR3 length: 18 amino acids. CDR1 and CDR2 from the germline V gene are SGHRS and YFSETQ.